The 9 T cell receptor beta chains below come from one sample, sequenced in a study of blood T cells in healthy people across ages. The authors ran a second PCR of about 6 to 11 cycles using a sample-barcoded 5' primer and a J-beta primer mix. MiXCR was run by TCRdb on the 5' RACE reads, yielding one entry per CDR3 protein. In the table there are 700,000 to 1,000,000 distinct CDR3 sequences, approximately 48% of which are singletons. The sample was blood. The receptors originated from a man between 60 and 75 years old in good health.

The V call is TRBV7-2, the J call TRBJ2-1; D is possibly TRBD1 (6 bases). CDR3 size: 15 residues. CDR1 and CDR2 (germline): SGHTA, FQGNSA. V dropped 2 bases and J dropped 1 base, with 9 bases sitting between them. The CDR3 DNA reads TGTGCCAGCAGCTTATTGGGGGCGTCCTACAATGAGCAGTTCTTC. This encodes CASSLLGASYNEQFF.

The chain combines TRBV7-3 with TRBJ1-2; D call uncertain. This CDR3 comprises 14 residues. Trimming left V 5 bases short and J 1 base short, with 11 bases between. CDR1 and CDR2 (germline): SGHTA, FQGTGA. CDR3 DNA sequence: TGTGCCAGCAGCCCAGCGCAGCTTAACTATGGCTACACCTTC. Translating it yields CASSPAQLNYGYTF.

The chain recombines TRBV20-1 with TRBJ2-5, with D maybe TRBD2 (6 bases). The CDR3 runs to 17 residues. Between the trimmed V and J ends, which lost 0 bases and 6 bases, there was a span of 23 bases. From germline, CDR1 is DFQATT and CDR2 SNEGSKA (reference sequence). DNA for the CDR3: TGCAGTGCTAGAGATGGAACAAACGGGGGAGGTATAAAGACCCAGTACTTC. This sequence encodes CSARDGTNGGGIKTQYF.

The chain uses TRBV6-1 and TRBJ2-1, with D perhaps matching TRBD1 or TRBD2 (5 bases each). Between the trimmed V and J ends, which lost 1 base and 0 bases, there was a span of 13 bases. This CDR3 contains 17 residues. Germline V gene sequence: CDR1 MNHNS, CDR2 SASEGT. CDR3 sequence reads: CASSEGLAGGSYNEQFF. The DNA for the CDR3 is TGTGCCAGCAGTGAAGGGCTAGCTGGGGGCTCCTACAATGAGCAGTTCTTC.

The CDR3 DNA is TGCAGCGTTCTCGGGGCAACGGGGGAGACGGAGCAGTTCTTC. It translates to CSVLGATGETEQFF. V gene TRBV29-1 combines with J gene TRBJ2-1; TRBD2 might be the D (6 bases). V gave up 5 bases and J gave up 10 bases, with 21 bases separating them. Germline CDR1 SQVTM, CDR2 ANQGSEA. There are 14 residues in the CDR3.

The CDR3 is CASRRGGDVHEQYF. CDR3 nucleotide sequence: TGTGCCAGCAGGCGGGGGGGCGACGTCCACGAGCAGTACTTC. The rearrangement links TRBV12-3 or TRBV12-4 to TRBJ2-7, with 9 bases identical to TRBD2. J was trimmed by 5 bases and V by 6 bases; bases with no gene match: 8. The CDR3 is 14 residues long.

This sequence joins TRBV5-1 and TRBJ2-5; D is possibly TRBD1 (6 bases). The CDR3 runs 14 residues. V gave up 3 bases and J gave up 3 bases, with 12 bases separating them. In germline, CDR1 is SGHRS, CDR2 YFSETQ. The CDR3 protein is CASSSGNREETQYF. CDR3 in DNA: TGCGCCAGCAGCTCTGGTAACAGGGAAGAGACCCAGTACTTC.

V and J are TRBV11-3 and TRBJ2-7, with D maybe TRBD2 (7 bases). Germline CDR1 and CDR2: SGHNT and YENEEA. There are 13 residues in the CDR3. V lost 5 bases to trimming and J lost 6 bases, with 14 bases between them. The CDR3 reads CASSLRGALEQYF. The CDR3 nucleotides read TGTGCCAGCAGCCTCCGGGGGGCTCTCGAGCAGTACTTC. Together with reference TRBV11-3 and TRBJ2-7, the CDR3 gives the full variable domain: EAGVVQSPRYKIIEKKQPVAFWCNPISGHNTLYWYLQNLGQGPELLIRYENEEAVDDSQLPKDRFSAERLKGVDSTLKIQPAELGDSAVYLCASSLRGALEQYFGPGTRLTVT.

J is TRBJ1-5 and V is TRBV20-1; 8 nucleotides agree with TRBD1. The CDR3 sequence is 14 residues long. Germline values: CDR1 DFQATT, CDR2 SNEGSKA (reference sequence). Unmatched junction bases numbered 4, after V lost 2 bases and J lost 4 bases. This CDR3 is CSARRGQANQPQHF. The DNA for the CDR3 is TGCAGTGCTAGAAGGGGACAGGCAAATCAGCCCCAGCATTTT.